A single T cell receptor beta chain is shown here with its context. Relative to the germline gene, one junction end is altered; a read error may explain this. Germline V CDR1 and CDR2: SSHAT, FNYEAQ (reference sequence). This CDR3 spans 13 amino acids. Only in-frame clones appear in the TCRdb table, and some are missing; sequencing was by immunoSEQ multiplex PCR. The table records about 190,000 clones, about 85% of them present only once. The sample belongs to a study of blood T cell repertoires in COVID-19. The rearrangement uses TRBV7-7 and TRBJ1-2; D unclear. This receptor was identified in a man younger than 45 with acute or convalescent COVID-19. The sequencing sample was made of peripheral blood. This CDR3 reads CASSLVIPYGYTF. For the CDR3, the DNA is TGTGCTAGCAGCTTAGTCATCCCCTATGGCTACACCTTC.